This T cell receptor (beta chain) appears in the sequencing data of a study of cytomegalovirus exposure and HLA in healthy donors. Study-wide findings and caveats: The study put 160 or so TCR beta chains on its list as cytomegalovirus-associated.

On this clone: Antigen specificity is unknown.

CDR3 length: 18 amino acids. J lost 6 bases, V lost 1 base, and 15 bases had no gene match. In germline, CDR1 is SGHAT, CDR2 FQNNGV. The study ran its PCR with 60 Vbeta and 13 Jbeta primers. Some clones are missing from TCRdb's copy, which holds only in-frame ones; the method was immunoSEQ multiplex PCR. The repertoire holds about 52,000 clones, with around 52% as singletons. This chain links TRBV11-2 with TRBJ1-2; TRBD1 matches at 9 bases. The sequenced sample was PBMCs. This sequence was found in a human donor in good health. The CDR3 sequence: CASSLVRRQGQGGDGYTF. CDR3 DNA: TGTGCCAGCAGCTTAGTGCGACGACAGGGACAGGGTGGGGATGGCTACACCTTC.